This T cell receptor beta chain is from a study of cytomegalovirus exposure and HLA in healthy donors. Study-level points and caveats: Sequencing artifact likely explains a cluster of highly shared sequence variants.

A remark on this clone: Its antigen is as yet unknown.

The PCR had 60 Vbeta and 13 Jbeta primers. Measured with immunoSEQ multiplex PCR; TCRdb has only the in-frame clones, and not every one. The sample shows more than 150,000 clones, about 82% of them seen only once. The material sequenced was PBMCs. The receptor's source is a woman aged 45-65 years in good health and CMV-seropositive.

CDR3 nucleotide sequence: TGTGCCAGCAGCTTGGGCGGGGGCTATCTTCAGTACTTC. The encoded protein is CASSLGGGYLQYF. This sequence joins TRBV5-6 and TRBJ2-4; D perhaps matches TRBD2 (7 bases). Between the trimmed V and J ends, which lost 0 bases and 11 bases, there was a span of 12 bases. CDR3 length: 13 amino acids. Germline-derived CDR1 and CDR2 are SGHDT and YYEEEE.